Listed below are T cell receptor beta chains from one sample, sequenced in a study of blood T cell repertoires in COVID-19. The data were produced by immunoSEQ multiplex PCR, yet TCRdb's version contains in-frame clones alone and is incomplete. This table holds some 260,000 clones, 70% to 90% found once. Sequenced: peripheral blood. The receptor set was obtained from a woman aged 40-49 years who had recovered from COVID-19. Both conserved end residues are part of each CDR3. The D gene is left open where the match is weak. Size is stated for part of the rows, as once, few or many counts, or as a class when the clone is expanded.

CDR3 protein,CDR3 DNA,D gene,V gene,J gene,clone size
CASSPYRTGLNEKLFF,TGTGCCAGCAGCCCCTACCGGACAGGGCTTAATGAAAAACTGTTTTTT,TRBD1,TRBV7-8,TRBJ1-4,.
CASSQVGSPLHF,TGTGCCAGCAGCCAAGTTGGCTCACCCCTCCACTTT,.,TRBV3-1/TRBV3-2,TRBJ1-6,.
CAIGAETYGYTF,TGTGCCATAGGGGCGGAAACCTATGGCTACACCTTC,.,TRBV10-3,TRBJ1-2,.
CASSTPGTGKTGELFF,TGTGCCAGCAGTACTCCCGGGACAGGGAAGACCGGGGAGCTGTTTTTT,TRBD1,TRBV6-6,TRBJ2-2,.
CASSRQQAYEQYF,TGTGCCAGCAGCCGACAGCAAGCCTACGAGCAGTACTTC,.,TRBV2,TRBJ2-7,.
CASSPGVVSGANVLTF,TGTGCCAGCAGCCCCGGTGTAGTCTCTGGGGCCAACGTCCTGACTTTC,.,TRBV6-4,TRBJ2-6,.
CATFRHHEFYEQYF,TGCGCCACCTTTAGACACCACGAATTCTACGAGCAGTACTTC,.,TRBV10-1,TRBJ2-7,.
CASSVAARTSGAGGSNEQFF,TGTGCCAGCAGCGTCGCCGCCCGGACTAGCGGCGCGGGTGGGTCCAATGAGCAGTTCTTC,TRBD2,TRBV9,TRBJ2-1,.
CASSLAGVDGSPLHF,TGTGCCAGCAGCTTGGCGGGGGTTGATGGTTCACCCCTCCACTTT,.,TRBV5-4,TRBJ1-6,.
CASSPYGDRSYGYTF,TGTGCCAGCAGCCCGTATGGGGACAGGTCTTATGGCTACACCTTC,TRBD1,TRBV3-1/TRBV3-2,TRBJ1-2,.
CASSSGGTSGPGELFF,TGTGCCAGCAGCTCTGGGGGGACTAGCGGGCCCGGGGAGCTGTTTTTT,TRBD2,TRBV5-4,TRBJ2-2,.
CASSAWDRAVNYGYTF,TGTGCCAGCAGTGCCTGGGACAGGGCGGTTAACTATGGCTACACCTTC,TRBD1,TRBV6-1,TRBJ1-2,.
CAWSRDANSPLHF,TGTGCCTGGAGTCGGGATGCTAATTCACCCCTCCACTTT,.,TRBV30,TRBJ1-6,few
CASRSTGGSYNEQFF,TGTGCCAGCAGGAGTACAGGGGGCTCCTACAATGAGCAGTTCTTC,TRBD1,TRBV4-2,TRBJ2-1,once
CASSLSIGDTQYF,TGTGCCAGCAGCTTAAGTATCGGAGATACGCAGTATTTT,.,TRBV7-3,TRBJ2-3,.
CASSISSYTGELFF,TGTGCCAGTAGTATAAGCTCGTACACCGGGGAGCTGTTTTTT,.,TRBV19,TRBJ2-2,.
CASSLGMTDPNTGELFF,TGTGCCAGCAGCTTAGGGATGACAGATCCGAACACCGGGGAGCTGTTTTTT,.,TRBV13,TRBJ2-2,.
CAISDSSYEQYF,TGTGCCATCAGTGATTCGTCCTACGAGCAGTACTTC,.,TRBV10-3,TRBJ2-7,.
CSVAPNTHTGELFF,TGCAGCGTTGCCCCTAATACCCACACCGGGGAGCTGTTTTTT,.,TRBV29-1,TRBJ2-2,.
CSVEGDTSYEQYF,TGCAGCGTTGAAGGGGACACCTCCTACGAGCAGTACTTC,.,TRBV29-1,TRBJ2-7,.
CASSQDTGQNSPLHF,TGCGCCAGCAGCCAAGATACGGGACAGAATTCACCCCTCCACTTT,TRBD1,TRBV4-3,TRBJ1-6,.
CASSQDPSSGRTNPYNEQFF,TGCGCCAGCAGCCAAGATCCCAGTAGCGGGAGGACCAACCCCTACAATGAGCAGTTCTTC,TRBD2,TRBV4-3,TRBJ2-1,.
CASSRGTGELSGNTIYF,TGTGCCAGTAGTAGGGGGACAGGGGAATTGTCTGGAAACACCATATATTTT,TRBD1,TRBV19,TRBJ1-3,.
CASSIQGTDTQYF,TGTGCCAGTAGTATACAGGGCACAGATACGCAGTATTTT,.,TRBV19,TRBJ2-3,.
CASSSDRGQETGELFF,TGTGCCAGCTCATCTGACAGGGGGCAGGAAACCGGGGAGCTGTTTTTT,TRBD1,TRBV18,TRBJ2-2,.
CASSQDQKGFYGYTF,TGCGCCAGCAGCCAAGATCAAAAGGGGTTTTATGGCTACACCTTC,.,TRBV4-3,TRBJ1-2,few
CASSQDRSEGLAGHTQYF,TGCGCCAGCAGCCAAGATAGGAGTGAGGGACTAGCGGGGCATACGCAGTATTTT,TRBD2,TRBV4-1,TRBJ2-3,.
CASSSGTSGGAEKTQYF,TGCGCCAGCAGCTCCGGGACTAGCGGGGGGGCGGAAAAGACCCAGTACTTC,TRBD2,TRBV5-1,TRBJ2-5,.
CASSELRVYEQYF,TGTGCCAGCAGTGAATTGCGTGTGTACGAGCAGTACTTC,.,TRBV2,TRBJ2-7,.
CASSLDSLGRGNEQFF,TGTGCCAGCAGCTTAGATTCGTTGGGCAGGGGAAATGAGCAGTTCTTC,.,TRBV7-3,TRBJ2-1,.
CASSIDLTDTQYF,TGTGCCAGTAGTATAGACTTAACAGATACGCAGTATTTT,.,TRBV19,TRBJ2-3,.
CATSPGRKGANEQFF,TGTGCCACATCGCCGGGGCGTAAGGGGGCCAATGAGCAGTTCTTC,TRBD1,TRBV6-5,TRBJ2-1,.
CASSLERGNSGNTIYF,TGTGCCAGCAGCTTAGAAAGGGGGAACTCTGGAAACACCATATATTTT,.,TRBV7-2,TRBJ1-3,few
CAALERGTLLSSGANVLTF,TGTGCCGCCCTGGAGCGCGGGACTCTTTTGAGCTCTGGGGCCAACGTCCTGACTTTC,.,TRBV9,TRBJ2-6,.
CASSSTFYGYTF,TGTGCCAGCAGTTCGACATTCTATGGCTACACCTTC,.,TRBV6-5,TRBJ1-2,.
CASSGQAPLPGELFF,TGTGCCAGCTCCGGTCAGGCCCCTCTCCCCGGGGAGCTGTTTTTT,.,TRBV27,TRBJ2-2,once
CASSRTETSNYGYTF,TGTGCCAGCAGTCGGACAGAGACTTCTAACTATGGCTACACCTTC,.,TRBV6-2/TRBV6-3,TRBJ1-2,.
CASSMDRVYGYTF,TGTGCCAGCAGCATGGACAGGGTCTATGGCTACACCTTC,TRBD1,TRBV6-2/TRBV6-3,TRBJ1-2,.
CASSFHPLRQGNSGYTF,TGTGCCAGCAGCTTCCACCCGCTACGACAGGGGAATAGTGGCTACACCTTC,TRBD1,TRBV7-2,TRBJ1-2,few
CASSWDRSNQPQHF,TGTGCCAGCTCATGGGACAGATCCAATCAGCCCCAGCATTTT,TRBD1,TRBV18,TRBJ1-5,.